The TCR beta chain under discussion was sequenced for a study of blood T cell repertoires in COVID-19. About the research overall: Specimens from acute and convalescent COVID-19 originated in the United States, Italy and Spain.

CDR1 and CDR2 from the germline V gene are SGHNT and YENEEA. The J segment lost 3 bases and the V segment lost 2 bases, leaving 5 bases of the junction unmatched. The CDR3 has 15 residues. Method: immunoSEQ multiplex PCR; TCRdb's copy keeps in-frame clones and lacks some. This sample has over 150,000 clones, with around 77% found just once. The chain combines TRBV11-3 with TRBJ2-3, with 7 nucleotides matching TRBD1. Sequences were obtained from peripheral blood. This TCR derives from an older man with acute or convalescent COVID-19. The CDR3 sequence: CASSLMYRGTDTQYF. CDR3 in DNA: TGTGCCAGCAGCTTAATGTACAGGGGAACAGATACGCAGTATTTT.